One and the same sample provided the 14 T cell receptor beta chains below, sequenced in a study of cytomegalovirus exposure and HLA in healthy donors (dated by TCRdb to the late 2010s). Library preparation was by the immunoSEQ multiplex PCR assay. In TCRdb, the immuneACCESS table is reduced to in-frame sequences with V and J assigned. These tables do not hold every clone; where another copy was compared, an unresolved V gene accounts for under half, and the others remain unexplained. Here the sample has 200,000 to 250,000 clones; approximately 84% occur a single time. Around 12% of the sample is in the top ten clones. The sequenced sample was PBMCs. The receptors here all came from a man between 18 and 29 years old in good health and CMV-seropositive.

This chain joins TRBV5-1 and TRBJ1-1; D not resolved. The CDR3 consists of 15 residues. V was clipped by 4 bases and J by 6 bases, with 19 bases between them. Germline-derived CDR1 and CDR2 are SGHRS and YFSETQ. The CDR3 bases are TGCGCCAGCAGCCCGAACACCGGGGTTAGGGCTGAAGCTTTCTTT. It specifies CASSPNTGVRAEAFF.

CDR3 in DNA: TGTGCCAGCAGCGTAGGGGTCGGGTCCTACAATGAGCAGTTCTTC. It translates to CASSVGVGSYNEQFF. The chain combines TRBV9 with TRBJ2-1; D call uncertain. The CDR3 loop spans 15 amino acids. Germline loops: CDR1 SGDLS, CDR2 YYNGEE. The V end was cut by 0 bases, the J end by 1 base, with 8 bases between.

The CDR3 DNA reads TGCGCCAGCAGCCAAGATGCGGGACGGAACACTGAAGCTTTCTTT. This translates into CASSQDAGRNTEAFF. V gene TRBV4-3 combines with J gene TRBJ1-1; TRBD1 might be the D (5 bases). The ends were cut back, 0 bases at V and 1 base at J, with 9 bases in the middle. The CDR3 spans 15 residues. Germline CDR1 reads LGHNA; CDR2 reads YSLEER.

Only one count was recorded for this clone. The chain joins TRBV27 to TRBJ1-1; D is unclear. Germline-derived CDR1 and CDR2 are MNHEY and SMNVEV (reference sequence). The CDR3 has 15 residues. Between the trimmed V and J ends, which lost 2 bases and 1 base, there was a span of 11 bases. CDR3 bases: TGTGCCAGCAGTTTAGACACGGCAGGGAACACTGAAGCTTTCTTT. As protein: CASSLDTAGNTEAFF.

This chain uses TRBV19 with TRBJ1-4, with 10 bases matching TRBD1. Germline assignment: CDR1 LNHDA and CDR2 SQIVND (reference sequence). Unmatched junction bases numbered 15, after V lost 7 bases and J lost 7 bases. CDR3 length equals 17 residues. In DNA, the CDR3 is TGTGCCAGTACCAGAAGATACTCGACAGGGGGCTCTGAAAAACTGTTTTTT. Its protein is CASTRRYSTGGSEKLFF.

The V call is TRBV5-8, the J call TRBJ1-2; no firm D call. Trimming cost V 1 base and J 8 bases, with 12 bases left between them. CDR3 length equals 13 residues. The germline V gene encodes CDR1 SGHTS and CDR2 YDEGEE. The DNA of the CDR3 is TGTGCCAGCAGCTTGTTACCTGGGGAAGGCTACACCTTC. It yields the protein CASSLLPGEGYTF.

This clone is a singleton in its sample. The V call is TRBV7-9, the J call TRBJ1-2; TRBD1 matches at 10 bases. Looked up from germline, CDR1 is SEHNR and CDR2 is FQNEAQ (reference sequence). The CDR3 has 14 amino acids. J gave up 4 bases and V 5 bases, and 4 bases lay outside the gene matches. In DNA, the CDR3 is TGTGCCAGCAGCCCCCGGGACAGGGGCTATGGCTACACCTTC. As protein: CASSPRDRGYGYTF.

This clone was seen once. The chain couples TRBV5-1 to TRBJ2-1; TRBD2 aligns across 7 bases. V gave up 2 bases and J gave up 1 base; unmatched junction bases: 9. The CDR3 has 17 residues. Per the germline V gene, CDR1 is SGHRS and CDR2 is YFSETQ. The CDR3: CASSFLSGTTSYNEQFF. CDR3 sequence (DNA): TGCGCCAGCAGCTTCCTCAGCGGGACTACTTCCTACAATGAGCAGTTCTTC.

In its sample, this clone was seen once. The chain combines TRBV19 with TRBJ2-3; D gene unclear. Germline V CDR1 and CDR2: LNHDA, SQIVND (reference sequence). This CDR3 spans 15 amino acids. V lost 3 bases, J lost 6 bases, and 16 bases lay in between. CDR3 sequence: CASSMSRVVGDTQYF. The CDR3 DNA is TGTGCCAGTAGTATGAGTAGGGTCGTCGGTGATACGCAGTATTTT.

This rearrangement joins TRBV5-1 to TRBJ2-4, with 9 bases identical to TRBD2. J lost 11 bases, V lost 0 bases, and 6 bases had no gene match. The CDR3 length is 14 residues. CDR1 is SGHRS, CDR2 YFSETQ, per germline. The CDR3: CASSLEWREGLQYF. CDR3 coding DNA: TGCGCCAGCAGCTTGGAATGGCGGGAGGGCCTTCAGTACTTC.

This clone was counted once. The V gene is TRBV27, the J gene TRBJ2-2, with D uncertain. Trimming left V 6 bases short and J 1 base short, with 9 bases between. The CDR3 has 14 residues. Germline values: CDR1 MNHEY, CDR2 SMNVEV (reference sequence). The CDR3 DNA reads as TGTGCCAGCAGCCGCGACTTGAACACCGGGGAGCTGTTTTTT. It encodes CASSRDLNTGELFF.

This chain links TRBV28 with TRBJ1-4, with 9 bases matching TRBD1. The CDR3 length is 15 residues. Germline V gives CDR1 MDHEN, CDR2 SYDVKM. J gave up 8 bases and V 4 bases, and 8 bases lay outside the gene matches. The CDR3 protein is CASSSGGQGLEKLFF. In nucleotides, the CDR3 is TGTGCCAGCAGTTCGGGGGGACAGGGTCTAGAAAAACTGTTTTTT. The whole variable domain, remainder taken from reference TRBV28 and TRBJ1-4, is DVKVTQSSRYLVKRTGEKVFLECVQDMDHENMFWYRQDPGLGLRLIYFSYDVKMKEKGDIPEGYSVSREKKERFSLILESASTNQTSMYLCASSSGGQGLEKLFFGSGTQLSVL.

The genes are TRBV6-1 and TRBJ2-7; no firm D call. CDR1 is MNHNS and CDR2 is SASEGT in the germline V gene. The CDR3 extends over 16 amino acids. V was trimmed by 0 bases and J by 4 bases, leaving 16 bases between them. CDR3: CASSEASTSPLYEQYF. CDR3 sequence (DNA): TGTGCCAGCAGTGAAGCCTCAACCTCCCCCCTATACGAGCAGTACTTC.

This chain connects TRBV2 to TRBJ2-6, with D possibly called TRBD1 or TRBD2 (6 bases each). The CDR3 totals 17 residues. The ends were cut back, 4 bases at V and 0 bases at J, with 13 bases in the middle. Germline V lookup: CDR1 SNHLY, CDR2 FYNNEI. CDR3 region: CASSVRGVGSGANVLTF. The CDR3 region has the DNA TGTGCCAGCAGTGTGAGGGGGGTTGGCTCTGGGGCCAACGTCCTGACTTTC.